The present entry profiles one T cell receptor (beta chain) with its context. These data originate in a study of T cells expressing NK-cell markers. From its re-call of the 5' RACE reads, TCRdb lists each CDR3 protein once, without DNA. This sample's table has approximately 170,000 distinct CDR3 sequences. The length of the CDR3 is 13 residues. This TCR came from a man between 18 and 69 years old in good health. Sequencing input: blood T cells: a sorted CD56 or NKG2C T cell subset, CD4+ or CD8+ T cells, or bulk PBMC T cells (not recorded which). This chain joins TRBV12-3 or TRBV12-4 and TRBJ2-7; TCRdb names TRBD1, which stays unverified in the absence of DNA. CDR3 region: CASSFGRPDEQYF.